The 28 T cell receptor beta chains reported below all come from one sample, sequenced in a study of patients and donors after allogeneic stem cell transplantation. TCRdb passed the RT-PCR reads through MiXCR, listing each CDR3 protein once. The sample records roughly 230,000 distinct CDR3 sequences, 13% to 15% being singletons. The material sequenced was blood, either unsorted or a sorted T cell fraction (not recorded which). Receptors originate from a human donor who was either an allogeneic HSCT recipient or a stem cell or donor lymphocyte infusion donor (not recorded which). It is not recorded whose cells these are; they may come from a transplant donor.

The CDR3 sequence is CASSPLGLSTDTQYF. The CDR3 DNA is TGTGCCAGCAGCCCCTTGGGCCTTAGCACAGATACGCAGTATTTT. This chain joins TRBV7-2 and TRBJ2-3; D gene ambiguous. This CDR3 has 15 amino acids. V was shortened by 5 bases and J by 0 bases, with 12 bases between the two germline ends. The germline gives CDR1 SGHTA, CDR2 FQGNSA.

Of note for this clonotype: This may be a read error, as it is one base from a much larger clone. This rearrangement joins TRBV11-2 to TRBJ1-1; no clear D. Looked up from germline, CDR1 is SGHAT and CDR2 is FQNNGV. CDR3 length equals 10 residues. V was cut by 5 bases and J by 11 bases, with 9 bases left in between. Here the CDR3 DNA reads TGTGCCAGCAGCCTGCATATGGCTTTCTTT. It codes for CASSLHMAFF.

This clonotype turned up a few times. V and J are TRBV7-2 and TRBJ1-2, with a tentative D call TRBD1 (6 bases). Germline CDR1 SGHTA, CDR2 FQGNSA. This CDR3 region has 15 residues. V dropped 5 bases and J dropped 6 bases, with 19 bases sitting between them. In DNA form, the CDR3 reads TGTGCCAGCAGCGTTTTGGACAGCTCGATCCATGGCTACACCTTC. Translating gives CASSVLDSSIHGYTF.

Within the sample, this clonotype is medium-sized. This CDR3 reads CASSEGVAKNIQYF. The CDR3, as DNA: TGTGCCAGCAGTGAAGGGGTAGCCAAAAACATTCAGTACTTC. V usage is TRBV6-1 and J usage is TRBJ2-4; no clear D. CDR3 length: 14 amino acids. Deletions cut 1 base from V and 0 bases from J, with 4 bases between. Germline CDR1 MNHNS, CDR2 SASEGT.

This clonotype was detected ten times or more. The V gene is TRBV20-1, the J gene TRBJ1-1; D call uncertain. CDR3 length equals 12 residues. V lost 3 bases, J lost 7 bases, and 12 bases lay in between. Per the germline V gene, CDR1 is DFQATT and CDR2 is SNEGSKA (reference sequence). CDR3 loop: CSARWRVGEAFF. In DNA form, the CDR3 reads TGCAGTGCTAGGTGGAGGGTGGGTGAAGCTTTCTTT.

The chain links TRBV4-3 to TRBJ2-7, with TRBD2 matching over 7 bases. This CDR3 is 15 amino acids long. Losses at the gene ends were 0 bases for V and 2 bases for J; bases not matched to a gene: 4. Germline V gene sequence: CDR1 LGHNA, CDR2 YSLEER. The DNA of the CDR3 is TGCGCCAGCAGCCAAGAATCTAGCGGTGCCTACGAGCAGTACTTC. Protein product: CASSQESSGAYEQYF.

Worth noting for this clonotype: This may arise from a read error, as a much more abundant clone is one base away. This sequence joins TRBV10-3 and TRBJ2-1, with TRBD2 identical over 9 bases. CDR3 length: 13 residues. The V and J ends lost 10 bases and 8 bases, in that order; junction bases with no gene match: 9. CDR1 ENHRY and CDR2 SYGVKD come from the germline V gene. The CDR3 nucleotides read TGTGCCACTGTGGGGACTAGCAGGGATGAGCAGTTCTTC. It codes for CATVGTSRDEQFF.

The V gene is TRBV5-6, the J gene TRBJ1-1; maybe TRBD1 (5 bases). Trimming took off 2 bases at V and 13 bases at J, with 15 bases between the two ends. CDR3 length: 12 amino acids. CDR1 and CDR2 (germline): SGHDT, YYEEEE. The DNA of the CDR3 is TGTGCCAGCAGCTTATTGTCAGGGTCGGGTTTCTTT. Protein: CASSLLSGSGFF.

V and J are TRBV6-5 and TRBJ2-7; D remains ambiguous. The V gene lost 0 bases and the J gene lost 0 bases, with 3 bases spanning the gap. The length of the CDR3 is 13 residues. CDR1 MNHEY and CDR2 SVGAGI come from the germline V gene. The CDR3 DNA follows: TGTGCCAGCAGTTACTCGGCCTCCTACGAGCAGTACTTC. The encoded protein is CASSYSASYEQYF.

The CDR3 reads CSVEPGAGGYTF. DNA for the CDR3: TGCAGCGTTGAGCCGGGGGCAGGTGGCTACACCTTC. V usage is TRBV29-1 and J usage is TRBJ1-2; D perhaps matches TRBD1 (6 bases). Trimming pared 3 bases from V and 7 bases from J, leaving 12 bases between. The CDR3 contains 12 residues. Germline CDR1 reads SQVTM; CDR2 reads ANQGSEA.

The rearrangement joins TRBV9 to TRBJ2-1; 11 nucleotides align to TRBD2. Germline trimming cut 3 bases from V and 4 bases from J; bases unmatched to any gene: 3. Germline assignment: CDR1 SGDLS and CDR2 YYNGEE. This CDR3 comprises 15 residues. CDR3 loop: CASSATSGTYNEQFF. The DNA of the CDR3 is TGTGCCAGCAGCGCGACTAGCGGGACTTACAATGAGCAGTTCTTC.

The chain recombines TRBV6-5 with TRBJ1-2; the D gene is possibly TRBD1 (5 bases). CDR1 is MNHEY and CDR2 is SVGAGI in the germline V gene. V was trimmed by 8 bases and J by 2 bases, leaving 9 bases between them. The CDR3 is 12 amino acids. The DNA of the CDR3 is TGTGCCAGCGGGACGCAAAACTATGGCTACACCTTC. It is translated as CASGTQNYGYTF.

The CDR3 nucleotides are TGTGCCAGCAGCGTGACATCCATCGGAAGCAATCAGCCCCAGCATTTT. The encoded protein is CASSVTSIGSNQPQHF. V and J are TRBV6-1 and TRBJ1-5, with D unclear. This CDR3 is 16 amino acids long. Trimming stripped 6 bases from V and 1 base from J, with 16 bases between. Germline CDR1 reads MNHNS; CDR2 reads SASEGT.

The chain joins TRBV6-5 to TRBJ1-1; D gene uncertain. V was shortened by 0 bases and J by 4 bases, with 6 bases between the two germline ends. Germline V lookup: CDR1 MNHEY, CDR2 SVGAGI. The CDR3 loop spans 13 amino acids. The CDR3 DNA is TGTGCCAGCAGTTACTCTCGGGGCACTGAAGCTTTCTTT. Its protein product is CASSYSRGTEAFF.

The chain is built from TRBV6-2 or TRBV6-3 and TRBJ2-7; 10 positions match TRBD1. Germline CDR1 is MNHEY and CDR2 is SVGEGT. This CDR3 comprises 15 residues. Trimming cost V 6 bases and J 3 bases; bases outside gene matches: 8. CDR3 coding DNA: TGTGCCAGCAGGCGCGGGACAGGGGACATCTACGAGCAGTACTTC. It specifies CASRRGTGDIYEQYF.

In its sample, this clonotype was seen a few times. V usage is TRBV2 and J usage is TRBJ2-3; no definite D call. The CDR3 is 11 amino acids. CDR1 is SNHLY and CDR2 is FYNNEI in the germline V gene. With 9 bases removed from V and 4 bases from J, the gap between germline ends came to 8 bases. The CDR3 loop is CARKPADTQYF. DNA for the CDR3: TGTGCCAGGAAACCAGCAGATACGCAGTATTTT.

The rearrangement uses TRBV20-1 and TRBJ1-5; the match to TRBD1 covers 8 bases. The CDR3 runs 15 residues. The germline CDR1 and CDR2 sequences are DFQATT and SNEGSKA (reference sequence). J gave up 4 bases and V 5 bases, and 10 bases lay outside the gene matches. The CDR3 DNA reads TGCAGTGCTGGGAGGGGACAGGCCCTAAATCAGCCCCAGCATTTT. Translation gives CSAGRGQALNQPQHF.

This rearrangement joins TRBV24-1 to TRBJ2-1; TRBD2 matches at 8 bases. The CDR3 totals 12 residues. CDR1 KGHDR and CDR2 SFDVKD come from the germline V gene. J lost 6 bases, V lost 10 bases, and 4 bases had no gene match. The CDR3 loop reads CATGTSPNEQFF. DNA for the CDR3: TGTGCCACGGGGACTAGTCCCAATGAGCAGTTCTTC.

This clonotype showed up many times. This chain uses TRBV18 with TRBJ2-7; 8 nucleotides agree with TRBD2. The CDR3 is 16 amino acids. The germline V gene has CDR1 KGHSH and CDR2 LQKENI. The V segment lost 3 bases and the J segment 0 bases; nucleotides outside the gene matches: 7. The CDR3 spells CASSPGLAQSSYEQYF. Here the CDR3 DNA reads TGTGCCAGCTCACCCGGACTAGCCCAGAGCTCCTACGAGCAGTACTTC. The full variable domain, its missing parts supplied by reference TRBV18 and TRBJ2-7, is NAGVMQNPRHLVRRRGQEARLRCSPMKGHSHVYWYRQLPEEGLKFMVYLQKENIIDESGMPKERFSAEFPKEGPSILRIQQVVRGDSAAYFCASSPGLAQSSYEQYFGPGTRLTVT.

V gene TRBV5-6 combines with J gene TRBJ2-3; D is unclear. V lost 9 bases to trimming and J lost 3 bases, with 17 bases between them. Germline V gene sequence: CDR1 SGHDT, CDR2 YYEEEE. The CDR3 is 14 residues long. The CDR3: CATRLTPSTDTQYF. The CDR3, as DNA: TGTGCCACCAGACTTACACCTTCAACAGATACGCAGTATTTT.

The chain carries TRBV12-3 or TRBV12-4 and TRBJ1-2; D not certain. The CDR3 loop spans 13 amino acids. V dropped 1 base and J dropped 2 bases, with 5 bases sitting between them. CDR3 sequence reads: CASSLGENYGYTF. For the CDR3, the DNA is TGTGCCAGCAGTTTAGGGGAAAACTATGGCTACACCTTC.

CDR3: CASSPTTGVGNTIYF. The CDR3 coding sequence is TGTGCCAGCAGCCCAACGACAGGGGTTGGAAACACCATATATTTT. The rearrangement joins TRBV14 to TRBJ1-3; 8 bases fit TRBD1. Per the germline V gene, CDR1 is SGHDN and CDR2 is FVKESK. With 4 bases clipped from V and 3 bases from J, the junction kept 5 bases outside the gene matches. CDR3 length: 15 amino acids. The full variable domain, in which reference TRBV14 and TRBJ1-3 provide the parts outside the CDR3, is EAGVTQFPSHSVIEKGQTVTLRCDPISGHDNLYWYRRVMGKEIKFLLHFVKESKQDESGMPNNRFLAERTGGTYSTLKVQPAELEDSGVYFCASSPTTGVGNTIYFGEGSWLTVV.

This clonotype was seen a few times. The V call is TRBV29-1, the J call TRBJ2-6; D is uncertain. The germline V and J ends were trimmed by 6 bases and 11 bases, with 17 bases remaining between them. Germline assignment: CDR1 SQVTM and CDR2 ANQGSEA. The CDR3 contains 13 residues. The CDR3 DNA follows: TGCAGCGTCGCCTGGACGGCCGCCGACGTCCTGACTTTC. Encoded protein: CSVAWTAADVLTF.

This clonotype appeared many times. The gene calls are TRBV19 and TRBJ2-5; D perhaps matches TRBD1 (6 bases). Germline values: CDR1 LNHDA, CDR2 SQIVND (reference sequence). V lost 6 bases and J 8 bases, leaving 16 bases between the germline ends. This CDR3 region has 13 residues. CDR3 residues: CASSPQGMGTQYF. DNA for the CDR3: TGTGCCAGTAGCCCACAGGGTATGGGAACCCAGTACTTC.

The CDR3 region has the DNA TGTGCCAGCAGCTGGGCCCCGGGACAGGGTCGCACCGGGGAGCTGTTTTTT. This translates into CASSWAPGQGRTGELFF. The rearrangement uses TRBV5-5 and TRBJ2-2, with 9 bases identical to TRBD1. V dropped 3 bases and J dropped 4; count of bases not matched to a gene: 10. The CDR3 runs 17 residues. Germline V gene sequence: CDR1 SGHKS, CDR2 YYEKEE (reference sequence).

V usage is TRBV20-1 and J usage is TRBJ1-3; tentative D call: TRBD1 (5 bases). The V gene lost 2 bases and the J gene lost 4 bases, with 12 bases spanning the gap. Germline V CDR1 and CDR2: DFQATT, SNEGSKA (reference sequence). The CDR3 is 14 residues long. The CDR3 sequence: CSARPQGWGNTIYF. CDR3 in DNA: TGCAGTGCTAGACCTCAGGGTTGGGGAAACACCATATATTTT.

This clonotype came up a few times. The rearrangement joins TRBV7-6 to TRBJ2-3, with D perhaps TRBD1 (7 bases). Germline-derived CDR1 and CDR2 are SGHVS and FNYEAQ. V was trimmed by 5 bases and J by 4 bases, leaving 19 bases between them. The CDR3 contains 16 residues. The chain's CDR3 is CASSPRGQGGADTQYF. As DNA, the CDR3 is TGTGCCAGCAGCCCCCGGGGGCAGGGGGGAGCAGATACGCAGTATTTT.

Only one count was recorded for this clonotype. J is TRBJ1-6 and V is TRBV7-2; no reliable D call. The CDR3 has 17 residues. The germline V gene has CDR1 SGHTA and CDR2 FQGNSA. V lost 5 bases, J lost 5 bases, and 19 bases lay in between. CDR3 coding DNA: TGTGCCAGCAGCGTGGGCGGTTCGGCTTCCCATAATTCACCCCTCCACTTT. Translation: CASSVGGSASHNSPLHF.